The 17 T cell receptor beta chains given below trace back to one sample, sequenced in a study of cytotoxic CD8 clonotypes in ibrutinib-treated CLL. This table comes from immunoSEQ multiplex PCR, and its TCRdb copy is limited to in-frame clones, with some not included. The data hold roughly 250,000 clones, with under 80% observed a single time. Sequences were derived from PBMCs, sampled after 24 months of ibrutinib treatment. The receptor source for this set is a human donor with chronic lymphocytic leukemia.

The CDR3 reads CASSSRGSSYNEQFF. CDR3 bases: TGTGCCAGCAGCTCGCGGGGGAGCTCCTACAATGAGCAGTTCTTC. The chain has TRBV11-3 and TRBJ2-1; 7 bases are shared with TRBD2. The germline V gene has CDR1 SGHNT and CDR2 YENEEA. The ends lost 4 bases at V and 0 bases at J; junction bases unmatched: 3. The length of the CDR3 is 15 residues.

V usage is TRBV6-5 and J usage is TRBJ2-7; 9 bases are shared with TRBD2. Trimming took 7 bases from V and 1 from J; bases not matched to a gene: 8. Germline V gene lookup returns CDR1 MNHEY and CDR2 SVGAGI. The CDR3 sequence is 15 residues long. In nucleotides, the CDR3 is TGTGCCAGCATTAAAGCGGCGGGGGGGTCCTACGAGCAGTACTTC. As protein: CASIKAAGGSYEQYF.

The chain combines TRBV28 with TRBJ1-4; D may be TRBD1 (5 bases). The CDR3 extends over 13 amino acids. Deletions cut 6 bases from V and 8 bases from J, with 13 bases between. Germline V gene data show CDR1 as MDHEN and CDR2 as SYDVKM. The CDR3 protein is CASRDGGAEKLFF. CDR3 nucleotides: TGTGCCAGCAGGGATGGAGGGGCAGAAAAACTGTTTTTT.

The chain employs TRBV10-2 and TRBJ1-1, with TRBD1 as a possible D gene (5 bases). CDR1 is WSHSY and CDR2 is SAAADI in the germline V gene. The CDR3 extends over 18 amino acids. The V end was cut by 3 bases, the J end by 5 bases, with 25 bases between. The CDR3 sequence: CASSEPYGGGAGGTEAFF. The CDR3 coding sequence is TGCGCCAGCAGTGAACCCTACGGCGGCGGGGCTGGGGGAACTGAAGCTTTCTTT.

The genes are TRBV6-6 and TRBJ2-7; D remains unclear. V was trimmed by 0 bases and J by 3 bases, leaving 6 bases between them. CDR3 length: 13 residues. CDR1 MNHNY and CDR2 SVGAGI come from the germline V gene (reference sequence). CDR3 nucleotide sequence: TGTGCCAGCAGTTACTCGTTCGGCTACGAGCAGTACTTC. It translates to CASSYSFGYEQYF.

The chain recombines TRBV29-1 with TRBJ1-2; D is undetermined. This CDR3 is 11 amino acids long. Trimming stripped 4 bases from V and 5 bases from J, with 8 bases between. Germline values: CDR1 SQVTM, CDR2 ANQGSEA. The CDR3 sequence: CSVVGVYGYTF. The DNA for the CDR3 is TGCAGCGTTGTCGGGGTATATGGCTACACCTTC.

V and J are TRBV9 and TRBJ2-7, with 10 bases that match TRBD2. The CDR3 extends over 15 amino acids. V gave up 2 bases and J gave up 0 bases; unmatched junction bases: 2. Per germline, CDR1 SGDLS and CDR2 YYNGEE. For the CDR3, the DNA is TGTGCCAGCAGCGTCACTAGCGGGGACTCCTACGAGCAGTACTTC. Its protein is CASSVTSGDSYEQYF.

The genes are TRBV7-6 and TRBJ1-2; TRBD1 might be the D (6 bases). The CDR3 runs to 13 residues. The germline CDR1 and CDR2 sequences are SGHVS and FNYEAQ. Trimming removed 5 bases from V and 4 bases from J, with 11 bases in between. CDR3 loop: CASSQGSSYGYTF. The CDR3 coding sequence is TGTGCCAGCAGCCAGGGGTCGAGCTATGGCTACACCTTC.

This chain uses TRBV19 with TRBJ2-7; D perhaps matches TRBD2 (6 bases). The CDR3 contains 13 residues. CDR1 and CDR2 (germline): LNHDA, SQIVND (reference sequence). The V and J ends lost 6 bases and 4 bases respectively, with 13 bases between them. The DNA for the CDR3 is TGTGCCAGTAGCCCGGGGGTTGGGTACGAGCAGTACTTC. It specifies CASSPGVGYEQYF. The variable domain in full, with the rest retrieved from reference TRBV19 and TRBJ2-7, is DGGITQSPKYLFRKEGQNVTLSCEQNLNHDAMYWYRQDPGQGLRLIYYSQIVNDFQKGDIAEGYSVSREKKESFPLTVTSAQKNPTAFYLCASSPGVGYEQYFGPGTRLTVT.

V and J are TRBV7-9 and TRBJ1-1; D not resolved. The CDR3 totals 12 residues. Germline V gene lookup returns CDR1 SEHNR and CDR2 FQNEAQ (reference sequence). Trimming removed 3 bases from V and 7 bases from J, with 9 bases in between. The CDR3 protein is CASSFPTIEAFF. The CDR3, as DNA: TGTGCCAGCAGCTTCCCGACCATTGAAGCTTTCTTT.

This clone was recorded once. Other DNA sequences in the same sample also yield this CDR3. The CDR3 coding sequence is TGTGCCAGCTCACCACCGAGCGGGGGCACTGAAGCTTTCTTT. Protein sequence: CASSPPSGGTEAFF. The chain carries TRBV18 and TRBJ1-1, with D possibly being TRBD1 (5 bases). This CDR3 is 14 amino acids long. V gave up 0 bases and J gave up 4 bases, with 9 bases separating them. Germline V gene sequence: CDR1 KGHSH, CDR2 LQKENI.

As DNA, the CDR3 is TGTGCCAGCACCAAGTGGGACTCTAGCTCCTACGAGCAGTACTTC. It codes for CASTKWDSSSYEQYF. The chain combines TRBV28 with TRBJ2-7; a possible D gene is TRBD2 (6 bases). Deletions cut 7 bases from V and 0 bases from J, with 16 bases between. Germline V gene data show CDR1 as MDHEN and CDR2 as SYDVKM. The CDR3 is 15 residues long.

The chain recombines TRBV9 with TRBJ2-3, with D unresolved. Trimming shortened V by 0 bases and J by 4 bases, and 9 bases separated the two germline ends. The CDR3 loop spans 14 amino acids. Germline V gives CDR1 SGDLS, CDR2 YYNGEE. This CDR3 is CASSVVGTADTQYF. The DNA of the CDR3 is TGTGCCAGCAGCGTAGTTGGTACCGCAGATACGCAGTATTTT.

This clone showed up just a few times. The J gene is TRBJ1-5, the V gene TRBV5-6; no firm D call. CDR1 is SGHDT, CDR2 YYEEEE, per germline. This CDR3 has 12 amino acids. Trimming removed 2 bases from V and 9 bases from J, with 9 bases in between. CDR3 bases: TGTGCCAGCAGCTTCAGCTTTGGGCCCCAGCATTTT. It encodes CASSFSFGPQHF.

This clone has just a few counts. This chain uses TRBV21-1 with TRBJ2-7; TRBD1 reflects the table's D call only, with no check against the DNA. TRBV21-1 is noted as a pseudogene. The CDR3 is 11 residues long. CDR3: CAAGTGVEQYF. In nucleotides, the CDR3 is TGTGCCGCCGGGACAGGCGTGGAGCAGTACTTC.

The chain recombines TRBV18 with TRBJ1-1; D is undetermined. This CDR3 region has 15 residues. Germline V gene lookup returns CDR1 KGHSH and CDR2 LQKENI. V dropped 0 bases and J dropped 1 base, with 9 bases sitting between them. The CDR3 is CASSPPIRANTEAFF. The CDR3, as DNA: TGTGCCAGCTCACCACCTATTAGGGCGAACACTGAAGCTTTCTTT. The entire variable domain, with the rest obtained from reference TRBV18 and TRBJ1-1, is as follows: NAGVMQNPRHLVRRRGQEARLRCSPMKGHSHVYWYRQLPEEGLKFMVYLQKENIIDESGMPKERFSAEFPKEGPSILRIQQVVRGDSAAYFCASSPPIRANTEAFFGQGTRLTVV.

V gene TRBV7-9 combines with J gene TRBJ1-2; D may be TRBD1 (5 bases). The length of the CDR3 is 12 residues. Germline loops: CDR1 SEHNR, CDR2 FQNEAQ (reference sequence). Trimming left V 4 bases short and J 3 bases short, with 6 bases between. This CDR3 reads CASSSGDYGYTF. CDR3 DNA sequence: TGTGCCAGCAGCTCGGGGGACTATGGCTACACCTTC.